Each of the 10 T cell receptor beta chains below was sequenced from the same sample in a study of cytomegalovirus exposure and HLA in healthy donors. A multiplex PCR was run with 60 Vbeta primers and 13 Jbeta primers. Profiling relied on immunoSEQ multiplex PCR, and the TCRdb table lists in-frame clones only, not all of them. The repertoire shows about 120,000 clones; the top ten hold about 1.7%. The specimen was PBMCs. The receptor source for this set is a man aged 18 to 30 in good health and CMV-seronegative.

The genes are TRBV30 and TRBJ2-5; possibly TRBD1 for D (5 bases). From germline, CDR1 is GTSNPN and CDR2 SVGIG (reference sequence). With 4 bases removed from V and 2 bases from J, the gap between germline ends came to 17 bases. This CDR3 has 15 amino acids. The CDR3 sequence: CAWNPLSGYQETQYF. CDR3 bases: TGTGCCTGGAATCCCCTTTCAGGGTATCAAGAGACCCAGTACTTC.

The chain uses TRBV6-6 and TRBJ2-7; tentatively, D is TRBD2 (5 bases). Germline loops: CDR1 MNHNY, CDR2 SVGAGI (reference sequence). There are 16 residues in the CDR3. V was clipped by 6 bases and J by 0 bases, with 18 bases between them. For the CDR3, the DNA is TGTGCCAGCAGCCCCCTACTAGGAGGACTCTCCTACGAGCAGTACTTC. As protein: CASSPLLGGLSYEQYF.

The chain recombines TRBV2 with TRBJ2-1, with TRBD2 identical over 10 bases. Germline V lookup: CDR1 SNHLY, CDR2 FYNNEI. The CDR3 sequence is 15 residues long. The J segment lost 4 bases and the V segment lost 10 bases, leaving 10 bases of the junction unmatched. This chain's CDR3 is CAILAGGTTYNEQFF. The CDR3 bases are TGTGCCATCTTAGCGGGAGGCACTACTTACAATGAGCAGTTCTTC.

The chain links TRBV19 to TRBJ2-1, with 11 bases identical to TRBD1. V was pared by 1 base and J by 7 bases, with 3 bases of the junction left unmatched. Germline assignment: CDR1 LNHDA and CDR2 SQIVND (reference sequence). The CDR3 is 15 amino acids. CDR3 in amino acids: CASSIGTGGWNEQFF. CDR3 nucleotide sequence: TGTGCCAGTAGTATAGGGACAGGGGGCTGGAATGAGCAGTTCTTC.

The chain has TRBV19 and TRBJ1-1; maybe TRBD1 (6 bases). The CDR3 is 15 amino acids. Between the trimmed V and J ends, which lost 5 bases and 5 bases, there was a span of 18 bases. Germline V lookup: CDR1 LNHDA, CDR2 SQIVND (reference sequence). The CDR3 DNA is TGTGCCAGTAGTGGCCCCGGGGGGGCCAGAACTGAAGCTTTCTTT. Translating gives CASSGPGGARTEAFF.

The chain uses TRBV2 and TRBJ2-7; perhaps TRBD1 as D (6 bases). Germline-derived CDR1 and CDR2 are SNHLY and FYNNEI. Trimming stripped 4 bases from V and 5 bases from J, with 15 bases between. The CDR3 covers 14 residues. The CDR3, as DNA: TGTGCCAGCAGTGCAGTGATAGCAGGGGACGAGCAGTACTTC. Translation gives CASSAVIAGDEQYF.

The rearrangement joins TRBV14 to TRBJ2-5; D unresolved. The J call is in doubt because the DNA end fits TRBJ2-7 better. Germline-derived CDR1 and CDR2 are SGHDN and FVKESK. This CDR3 contains 12 residues. The CDR3 DNA reads TGTGCCAGCAGCCACGAAACCTACGAGCAGTACTTC. Its protein product is CASSHETYEQYF.

The gene calls are TRBV5-8 and TRBJ1-3; possible D gene TRBD1, 5 bases. V was pared by 4 bases and J by 5 bases, with 13 bases between. Germline loops: CDR1 SGHTS, CDR2 YDEGEE. This CDR3 is 14 amino acids long. In DNA, the CDR3 is TGTGCCAGCAGCCGTGGGCAGGGAAGAAACACCATATATTTT. Residues: CASSRGQGRNTIYF.

In the case of this clone: A read error may account for a junction end that differs from germline. The V gene is TRBV5-1, the J gene TRBJ1-1; tentatively, D is TRBD1 (5 bases). CDR1 is SGHRS and CDR2 is YFSETQ in the germline V gene. The CDR3 is made up of 11 amino acids. CDR3: CASSPGDHAVF. CDR3 nucleotide sequence: TGCGCCAGCAGCCCGGGGGACCACGCTGTCTTT.

The chain has TRBV7-6 and TRBJ2-2; D ambiguous. The CDR3 runs to 15 residues. The germline gives CDR1 SGHVS, CDR2 FNYEAQ. V lost 1 base and J lost 4, with 10 bases in between. CDR3 amino acids: CASSLGVVATGELFF. CDR3 nucleotides: TGTGCCAGCAGCTTAGGTGTAGTAGCCACCGGGGAGCTGTTTTTT.